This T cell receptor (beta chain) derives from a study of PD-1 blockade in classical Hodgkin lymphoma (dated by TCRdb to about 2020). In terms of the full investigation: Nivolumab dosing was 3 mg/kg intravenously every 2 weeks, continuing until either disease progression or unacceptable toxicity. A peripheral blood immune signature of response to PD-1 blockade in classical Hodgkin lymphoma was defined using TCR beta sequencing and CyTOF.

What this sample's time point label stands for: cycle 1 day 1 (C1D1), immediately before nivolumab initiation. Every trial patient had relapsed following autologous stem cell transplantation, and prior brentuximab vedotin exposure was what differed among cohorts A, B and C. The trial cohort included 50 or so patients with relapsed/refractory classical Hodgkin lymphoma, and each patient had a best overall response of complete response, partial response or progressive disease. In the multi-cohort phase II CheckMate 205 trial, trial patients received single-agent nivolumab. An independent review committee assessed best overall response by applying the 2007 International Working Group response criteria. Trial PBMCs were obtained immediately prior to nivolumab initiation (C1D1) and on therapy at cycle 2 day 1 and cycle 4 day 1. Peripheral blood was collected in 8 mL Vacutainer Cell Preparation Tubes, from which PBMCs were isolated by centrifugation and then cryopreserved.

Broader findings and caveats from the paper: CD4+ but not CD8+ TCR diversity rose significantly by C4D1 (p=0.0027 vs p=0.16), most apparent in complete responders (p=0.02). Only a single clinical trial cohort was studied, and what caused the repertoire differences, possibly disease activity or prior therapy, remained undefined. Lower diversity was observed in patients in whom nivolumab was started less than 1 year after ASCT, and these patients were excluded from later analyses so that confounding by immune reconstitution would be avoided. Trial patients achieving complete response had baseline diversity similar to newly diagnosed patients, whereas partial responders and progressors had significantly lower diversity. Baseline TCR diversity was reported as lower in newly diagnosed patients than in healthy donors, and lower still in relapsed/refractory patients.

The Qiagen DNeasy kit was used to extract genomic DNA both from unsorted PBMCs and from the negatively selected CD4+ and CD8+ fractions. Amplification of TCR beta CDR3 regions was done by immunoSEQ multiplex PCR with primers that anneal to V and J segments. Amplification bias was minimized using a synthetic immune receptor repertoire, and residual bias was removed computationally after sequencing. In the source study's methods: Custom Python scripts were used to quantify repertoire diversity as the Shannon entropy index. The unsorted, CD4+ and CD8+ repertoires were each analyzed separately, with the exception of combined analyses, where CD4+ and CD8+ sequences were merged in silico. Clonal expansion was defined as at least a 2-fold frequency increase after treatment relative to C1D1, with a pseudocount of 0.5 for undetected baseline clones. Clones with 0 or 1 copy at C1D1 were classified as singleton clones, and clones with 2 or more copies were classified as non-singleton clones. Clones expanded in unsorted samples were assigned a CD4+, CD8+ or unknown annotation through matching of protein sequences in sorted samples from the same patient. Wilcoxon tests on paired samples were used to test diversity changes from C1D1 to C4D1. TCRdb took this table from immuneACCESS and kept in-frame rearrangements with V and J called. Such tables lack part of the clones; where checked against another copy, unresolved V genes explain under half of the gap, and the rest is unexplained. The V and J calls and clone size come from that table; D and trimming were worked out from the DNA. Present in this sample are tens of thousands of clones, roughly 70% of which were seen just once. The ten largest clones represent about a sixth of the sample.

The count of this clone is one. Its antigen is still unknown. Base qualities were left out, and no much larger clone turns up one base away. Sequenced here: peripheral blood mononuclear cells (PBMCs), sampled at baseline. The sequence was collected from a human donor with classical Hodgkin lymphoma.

The CDR3 reads as follows: CASSSGAGAREQYV. The nucleotide sequence reads as follows: TGTGCCAGCTCATCAGGGGCAGGGGCTCGCGAGCAGTACGTC. The chain couples TRBV18 to TRBJ2-7; TRBD1 could be the D gene, as 6 bases match. The CDR3 sequence holds 14 residues, the cysteine and valine included. Only the CDR3 DNA is retained, 42 bases long and in frame from the first base. Between the V and J ends, shortened by 5 bases and 6 bases respectively, the junction contains 17 bases. Reading the germline V gene gives CDR1 KGHSH and CDR2 LQKENI.